A selection of T cell receptor beta chains follows, all from one sample in a study of regulatory T cells in long-lasting Graves disease. TCRdb re-derived calls from the multiplex PCR reads in MiXCR, one entry per CDR3 protein. Among roughly 440,000 distinct CDR3 sequences, 16% were seen once, and the ten largest hold 20% to 25%. This same sample was also taken into another study, of T cells in Graves' hyperthyroidism and ophthalmopathy.

Here the sequenced sample was peripheral blood mononuclear cells (PBMCs), taken at new diagnosis, from a patient treated with antithyroid drugs. The receptors shown here come from a woman younger than 35 with Graves disease. Each CDR3 is given with its conserved first and last residue. A D gene is named only where the DNA matches it firmly. A row's size may be missing; if present it is once, few, many or a size class.

d_call | clone_size | j_call | v_call | cdr3_aa | cdr3_nt
TRBD2 | - | TRBJ2-3 | TRBV20-1 | CSASLAGAGGTQYF | TGCAGTGCTAGCCTAGCGGGAGCGGGTGGTACGCAGTATTTT
TRBD1 | many | TRBJ1-1 | TRBV11-2 | CASSFLEGTGDEAFF | TGTGCCAGCAGCTTTCTGGAAGGGACAGGGGATGAAGCTTTCTTT
- | few | TRBJ2-1 | TRBV20-1 | CSASSNNEQFF | TGCAGTGCTAGTTCTAACAATGAGCAGTTCTTC
- | - | TRBJ1-5 | TRBV6-2/TRBV6-3 | CASSGQGFQPQHF | TGTGCCAGCAGCGGGCAGGGGTTCCAGCCCCAGCATTTT
- | many | TRBJ1-3 | TRBV12-3/TRBV12-4 | CASSTRTQGGNTIYF | TGTGCCAGCAGTACTCGGACCCAAGGGGGAAACACCATATATTTT
- | few | TRBJ1-5 | TRBV7-2 | CASSLAHTRTSNQPQHF | TGTGCCAGCAGCTTAGCGCATACACGGACTAGCAATCAGCCCCAGCATTTT
- | many | TRBJ1-1 | TRBV27 | CASSLSVTQNTEAFF | TGTGCCAGCAGTTTATCCGTAACACAGAACACTGAAGCTTTCTTT
- | many | TRBJ2-7 | TRBV13 | CASSLGLGSYEQYF | TGTGCCAGCAGCCTAGGACTGGGCTCCTACGAGCAGTACTTC
- | - | TRBJ2-1 | TRBV9 | CASSVSGLGNEQFF | TGTGCCAGCAGCGTTTCAGGTCTGGGGAATGAGCAGTTCTTC
- | - | TRBJ1-6 | TRBV3-1 | CASSQETSSYNSPLHF | TGTGCCAGCAGCCAAGAGACAAGCTCCTATAATTCACCCCTCCACTTT
- | few | TRBJ1-1 | TRBV9 | CASSVDQRLNTEAFF | TGTGCCAGCAGCGTAGATCAGCGCCTGAACACTGAAGCTTTCTTT
- | many | TRBJ1-1 | TRBV27 | CASSFAAQNTEAFF | TGTGCCAGCAGTTTCGCAGCTCAGAACACTGAAGCTTTCTTT
- | - | TRBJ2-3 | TRBV4-1 | CASSQVLGLDTQYF | TGCGCCAGCAGCCAAGTTTTGGGTCTTGATACGCAGTATTTT
TRBD1 | few | TRBJ2-5 | TRBV6-1 | CASRETGVVETQYF | TGTGCCAGCAGAGAGACAGGGGTTGTCGAGACCCAGTACTTC
- | many | TRBJ1-1 | TRBV20-1 | CSALRGGPNTEAFF | TGCAGTGCTCTTAGGGGGGGCCCGAACACTGAAGCTTTCTTT
- | - | TRBJ2-7 | TRBV25-1 | CASSDQATGLTYEQYF | TGTGCCAGCAGTGATCAGGCGACAGGTCTTACCTACGAGCAGTACTTC
- | - | TRBJ2-2 | TRBV15 | CATSRRVSNTGELFF | TGTGCCACCAGCAGACGAGTTTCGAACACCGGGGAGCTGTTTTTT
- | many | TRBJ2-1 | TRBV11-2 | CASSLDGGTTPYNEQFF | TGTGCCAGCAGCTTAGATGGTGGGACAACCCCTTACAATGAGCAGTTCTTC
- | - | TRBJ1-4 | TRBV7-2 | CASSLGGGGGEKLFF | TGTGCCAGCAGCTTGGGGGGGGGCGGGGGTGAAAAACTGTTTTTT
- | many | TRBJ1-5 | TRBV19 | CASNSYGVGNQPQHF | TGTGCCAGTAACTCATACGGGGTTGGCAATCAGCCCCAGCATTTT
TRBD2 | few | TRBJ2-5 | TRBV15 | CATSSELAGGEETQYF | TGTGCCACCAGCAGTGAACTAGCGGGAGGGGAGGAGACCCAGTACTTC
- | many | TRBJ1-1 | TRBV29-1 | CSIRTDPSTEAFF | TGCAGCATAAGGACAGACCCATCCACTGAAGCTTTCTTT
TRBD1 | - | TRBJ2-1 | TRBV28 | CASSRQGFRANNEQFF | TGTGCCAGCAGCCGACAGGGCTTTCGGGCCAACAATGAGCAGTTCTTC
- | few | TRBJ1-3 | TRBV20-1 | CSARVGPGNTIYF | TGCAGTGCTAGAGTAGGGCCTGGAAACACCATATATTTT
- | many | TRBJ1-1 | TRBV12-3/TRBV12-4 | CASRRTENTEAFF | TGTGCCAGCAGACGGACAGAGAACACTGAAGCTTTCTTT
TRBD2 | few | TRBJ2-1 | TRBV20-1 | CSARDFASGTRTSSEQFF | TGCAGTGCTAGAGATTTTGCTTCCGGGACTAGAACCTCCAGTGAGCAGTTCTTC
TRBD2 | - | TRBJ2-1 | TRBV28 | CASIPGLAGGEQFF | TGTGCCAGCATCCCGGGGCTAGCGGGAGGCGAGCAGTTCTTC
TRBD2 | many | TRBJ2-1 | TRBV5-1 | CASSTSGSRNEQFF | TGCGCCAGCAGCACTAGCGGCTCTAGGAATGAGCAGTTCTTC
TRBD1 | few | TRBJ2-7 | TRBV28 | CASSLRQGLTSYEQYF | TGTGCCAGCAGTTTACGACAGGGTTTGACCTCCTACGAGCAGTACTTC
TRBD2 | many | TRBJ2-3 | TRBV5-5 | CASSLPGTSGTDTQYF | TGTGCCAGCAGCTTACCCGGGACTAGCGGCACAGATACGCAGTATTTT
TRBD1 | - | TRBJ2-5 | TRBV12-3/TRBV12-4 | CASTKTGVETQYF | TGTGCCAGCACCAAGACAGGGGTGGAGACCCAGTACTTC
TRBD1 | - | TRBJ2-3 | TRBV29-1 | CSVGRDSTDTQYF | TGCAGCGTTGGAAGGGACAGCACGGATACGCAGTATTTT
- | many | TRBJ1-1 | TRBV27 | CASSLQSLNTEAFF | TGTGCCAGCAGTTTACAGAGCCTGAACACTGAAGCTTTCTTT
TRBD1 | many | TRBJ1-3 | TRBV2 | CASSDWTGTSNTIYF | TGTGCCAGCAGTGATTGGACAGGGACATCAAACACCATATATTTT
- | few | TRBJ1-4 | TRBV9 | CASSVVPNEKLFF | TGTGCCAGCAGCGTAGTTCCCAATGAAAAACTGTTTTTT
TRBD2 | once | TRBJ2-3 | TRBV2 | CASSGTSGRVDTQYF | TGTGCCAGCAGCGGGACTAGCGGGAGGGTTGATACGCAGTATTTT
TRBD2 | many | TRBJ2-7 | TRBV28 | CASSSLGLAGTSYEQYF | TGTGCCAGCAGTTCCCTGGGACTAGCGGGAACTTCCTACGAGCAGTACTTC
TRBD2 | many | TRBJ2-1 | TRBV28 | CASSLPGGPSDEQFF | TGTGCCAGCAGTTTGCCGGGAGGGCCCTCTGATGAGCAGTTCTTC
- | - | TRBJ1-1 | TRBV7-6 | CASSLEGTNTEAFF | TGTGCCAGCAGCTTAGAGGGGACGAACACTGAAGCTTTCTTT
TRBD1 | many | TRBJ1-2 | TRBV2 | CASSEGTGVDTF | TGTGCCAGCAGTGAAGGGACAGGGGTCGACACCTTC
TRBD2 | - | TRBJ2-3 | TRBV10-3 | CAIEGGRESDTQYF | TGTGCCATCGAAGGCGGGAGGGAATCGGATACGCAGTATTTT
- | many | TRBJ2-1 | TRBV30 | CAWYTGAGYNEQFF | TGTGCCTGGTATACCGGGGCGGGCTACAATGAGCAGTTCTTC
TRBD2 | many | TRBJ2-7 | TRBV12-5 | CASGAVTSGDPTYEQYF | TGTGCTAGTGGCGCTGTTACTAGCGGGGATCCTACCTACGAGCAGTACTTC
- | many | TRBJ2-1 | TRBV11-2 | CASSQTGSTYNEQFF | TGTGCCAGCAGCCAAACTGGTTCTACCTACAATGAGCAGTTCTTC
- | few | TRBJ2-4 | TRBV4-1 | CASSQEATVKLAKNIQYF | TGCGCCAGCAGCCAAGAGGCGACAGTGAAACTAGCCAAAAACATTCAGTACTTC
TRBD2 | - | TRBJ2-1 | TRBV7-6 | CASSLSLAGGRSYNEQFF | TGTGCCAGCAGCTTATCCTTAGCGGGAGGTCGCTCCTACAATGAGCAGTTCTTC